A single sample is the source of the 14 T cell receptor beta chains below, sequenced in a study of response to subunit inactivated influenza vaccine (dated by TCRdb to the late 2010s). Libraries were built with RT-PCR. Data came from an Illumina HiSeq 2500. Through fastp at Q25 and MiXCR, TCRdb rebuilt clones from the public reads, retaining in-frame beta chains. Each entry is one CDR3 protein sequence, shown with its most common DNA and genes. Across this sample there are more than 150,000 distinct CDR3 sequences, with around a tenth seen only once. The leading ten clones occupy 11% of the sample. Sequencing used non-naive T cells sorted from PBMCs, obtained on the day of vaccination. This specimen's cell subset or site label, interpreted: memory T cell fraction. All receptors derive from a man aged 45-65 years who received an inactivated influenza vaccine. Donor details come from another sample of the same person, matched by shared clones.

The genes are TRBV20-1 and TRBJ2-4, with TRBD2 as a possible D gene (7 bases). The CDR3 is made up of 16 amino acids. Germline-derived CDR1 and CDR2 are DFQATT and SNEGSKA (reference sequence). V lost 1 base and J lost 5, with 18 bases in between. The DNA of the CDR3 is TGCAGTGCTAGAGCGGGGGGCGTAGGGCTCGAAAACATTCAGTACTTC. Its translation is CSARAGGVGLENIQYF.

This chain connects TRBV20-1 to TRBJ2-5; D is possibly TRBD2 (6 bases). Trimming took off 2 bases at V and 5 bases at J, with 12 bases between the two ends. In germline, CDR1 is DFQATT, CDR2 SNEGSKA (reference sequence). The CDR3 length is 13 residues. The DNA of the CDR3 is TGCAGTGCTAGATCTCAGGGAGGCGAGACCCAGTACTTC. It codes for CSARSQGGETQYF.

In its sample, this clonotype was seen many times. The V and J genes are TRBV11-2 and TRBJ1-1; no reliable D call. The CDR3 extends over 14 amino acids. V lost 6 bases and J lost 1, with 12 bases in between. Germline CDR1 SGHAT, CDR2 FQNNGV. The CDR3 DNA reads TGTGCCAGCAGTAAAATGGGCCAGAACACTGAAGCTTTCTTT. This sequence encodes CASSKMGQNTEAFF.

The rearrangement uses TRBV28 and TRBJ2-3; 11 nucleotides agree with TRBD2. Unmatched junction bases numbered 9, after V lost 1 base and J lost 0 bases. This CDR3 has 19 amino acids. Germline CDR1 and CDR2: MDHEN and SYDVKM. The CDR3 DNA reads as TGTGCCAGCAGTTTATTTTTTCAGGGACTAGCGGAGAGCACAGATACGCAGTATTTT. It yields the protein CASSLFFQGLAESTDTQYF.

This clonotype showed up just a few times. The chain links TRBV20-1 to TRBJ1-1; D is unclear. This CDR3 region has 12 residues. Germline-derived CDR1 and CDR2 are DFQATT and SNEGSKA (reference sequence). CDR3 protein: CRFRGRDTEAFF. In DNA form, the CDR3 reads TGCAGGTTCAGAGGGAGGGACACTGAAGCTTTCTTT.

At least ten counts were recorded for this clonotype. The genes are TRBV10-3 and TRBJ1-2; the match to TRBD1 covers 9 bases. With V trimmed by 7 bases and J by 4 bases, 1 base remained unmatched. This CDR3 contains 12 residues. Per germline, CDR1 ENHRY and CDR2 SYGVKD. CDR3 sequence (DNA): TGTGCCATCACGGGACAGGGCTATGGCTACACCTTC. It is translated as CAITGQGYGYTF.

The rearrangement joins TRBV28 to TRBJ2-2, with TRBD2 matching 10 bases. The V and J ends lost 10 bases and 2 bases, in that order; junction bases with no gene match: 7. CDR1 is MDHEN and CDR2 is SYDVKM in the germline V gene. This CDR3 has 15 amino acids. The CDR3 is CAIDIAGGNTGELFF. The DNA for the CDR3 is TGTGCCATCGATATAGCGGGAGGAAACACCGGGGAGCTGTTTTTT. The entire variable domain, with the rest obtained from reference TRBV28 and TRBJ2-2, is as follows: DVKVTQSSRYLVKRTGEKVFLECVQDMDHENMFWYRQDPGLGLRLIYFSYDVKMKEKGDIPEGYSVSREKKERFSLILESASTNQTSMYLCAIDIAGGNTGELFFGEGSRLTVL.

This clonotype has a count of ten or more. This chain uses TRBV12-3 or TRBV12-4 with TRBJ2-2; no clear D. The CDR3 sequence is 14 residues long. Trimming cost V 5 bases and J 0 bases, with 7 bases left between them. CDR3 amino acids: CASSTLPNTGELFF. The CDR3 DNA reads TGTGCCAGCAGTACACTCCCGAACACCGGGGAGCTGTTTTTT.

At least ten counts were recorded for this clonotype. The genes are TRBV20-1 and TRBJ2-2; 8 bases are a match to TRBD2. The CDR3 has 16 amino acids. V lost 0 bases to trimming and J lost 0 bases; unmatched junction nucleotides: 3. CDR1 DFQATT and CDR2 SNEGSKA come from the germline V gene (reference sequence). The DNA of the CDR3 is TGCAGTGCTAGAGATGCGGGACTAGCGAACACCGGGGAGCTGTTTTTT. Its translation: CSARDAGLANTGELFF.

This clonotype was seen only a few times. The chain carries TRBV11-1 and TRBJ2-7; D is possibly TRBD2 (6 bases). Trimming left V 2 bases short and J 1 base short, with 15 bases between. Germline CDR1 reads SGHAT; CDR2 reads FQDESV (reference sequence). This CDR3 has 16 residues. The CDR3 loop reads CASSLYLGSRSYEQYF. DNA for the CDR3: TGTGCCAGCAGCTTATATCTCGGGAGTCGTTCCTACGAGCAGTACTTC.

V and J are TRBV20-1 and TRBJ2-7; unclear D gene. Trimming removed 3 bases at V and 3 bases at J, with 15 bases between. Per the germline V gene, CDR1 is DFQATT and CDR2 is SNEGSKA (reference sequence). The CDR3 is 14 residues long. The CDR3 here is CSASGSSRFYEQYF. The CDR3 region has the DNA TGCAGTGCTAGTGGTAGTTCAAGATTCTACGAGCAGTACTTC.

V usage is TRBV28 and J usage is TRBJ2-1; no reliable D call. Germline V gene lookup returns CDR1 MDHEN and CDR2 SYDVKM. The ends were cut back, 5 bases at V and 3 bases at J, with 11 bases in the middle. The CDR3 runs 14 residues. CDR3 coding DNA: TGTGCCAGCAGTATCACGTGGGGCTACAATGAGCAGTTCTTC. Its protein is CASSITWGYNEQFF.

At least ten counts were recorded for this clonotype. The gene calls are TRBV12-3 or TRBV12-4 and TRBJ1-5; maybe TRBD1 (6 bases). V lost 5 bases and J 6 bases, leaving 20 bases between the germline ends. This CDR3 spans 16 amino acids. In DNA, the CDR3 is TGTGCCAGCAGTCCCCCGGGGGCAGGGTTGTCTCAGCCCCAGCATTTT. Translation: CASSPPGAGLSQPQHF.

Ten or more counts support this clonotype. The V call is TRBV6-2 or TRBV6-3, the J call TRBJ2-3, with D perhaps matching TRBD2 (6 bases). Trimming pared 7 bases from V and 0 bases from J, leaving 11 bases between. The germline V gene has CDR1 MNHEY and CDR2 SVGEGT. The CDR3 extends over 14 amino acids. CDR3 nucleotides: TGTGCCAGCAATAAGGAGGGCAGCACAGATACGCAGTATTTT. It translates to CASNKEGSTDTQYF.